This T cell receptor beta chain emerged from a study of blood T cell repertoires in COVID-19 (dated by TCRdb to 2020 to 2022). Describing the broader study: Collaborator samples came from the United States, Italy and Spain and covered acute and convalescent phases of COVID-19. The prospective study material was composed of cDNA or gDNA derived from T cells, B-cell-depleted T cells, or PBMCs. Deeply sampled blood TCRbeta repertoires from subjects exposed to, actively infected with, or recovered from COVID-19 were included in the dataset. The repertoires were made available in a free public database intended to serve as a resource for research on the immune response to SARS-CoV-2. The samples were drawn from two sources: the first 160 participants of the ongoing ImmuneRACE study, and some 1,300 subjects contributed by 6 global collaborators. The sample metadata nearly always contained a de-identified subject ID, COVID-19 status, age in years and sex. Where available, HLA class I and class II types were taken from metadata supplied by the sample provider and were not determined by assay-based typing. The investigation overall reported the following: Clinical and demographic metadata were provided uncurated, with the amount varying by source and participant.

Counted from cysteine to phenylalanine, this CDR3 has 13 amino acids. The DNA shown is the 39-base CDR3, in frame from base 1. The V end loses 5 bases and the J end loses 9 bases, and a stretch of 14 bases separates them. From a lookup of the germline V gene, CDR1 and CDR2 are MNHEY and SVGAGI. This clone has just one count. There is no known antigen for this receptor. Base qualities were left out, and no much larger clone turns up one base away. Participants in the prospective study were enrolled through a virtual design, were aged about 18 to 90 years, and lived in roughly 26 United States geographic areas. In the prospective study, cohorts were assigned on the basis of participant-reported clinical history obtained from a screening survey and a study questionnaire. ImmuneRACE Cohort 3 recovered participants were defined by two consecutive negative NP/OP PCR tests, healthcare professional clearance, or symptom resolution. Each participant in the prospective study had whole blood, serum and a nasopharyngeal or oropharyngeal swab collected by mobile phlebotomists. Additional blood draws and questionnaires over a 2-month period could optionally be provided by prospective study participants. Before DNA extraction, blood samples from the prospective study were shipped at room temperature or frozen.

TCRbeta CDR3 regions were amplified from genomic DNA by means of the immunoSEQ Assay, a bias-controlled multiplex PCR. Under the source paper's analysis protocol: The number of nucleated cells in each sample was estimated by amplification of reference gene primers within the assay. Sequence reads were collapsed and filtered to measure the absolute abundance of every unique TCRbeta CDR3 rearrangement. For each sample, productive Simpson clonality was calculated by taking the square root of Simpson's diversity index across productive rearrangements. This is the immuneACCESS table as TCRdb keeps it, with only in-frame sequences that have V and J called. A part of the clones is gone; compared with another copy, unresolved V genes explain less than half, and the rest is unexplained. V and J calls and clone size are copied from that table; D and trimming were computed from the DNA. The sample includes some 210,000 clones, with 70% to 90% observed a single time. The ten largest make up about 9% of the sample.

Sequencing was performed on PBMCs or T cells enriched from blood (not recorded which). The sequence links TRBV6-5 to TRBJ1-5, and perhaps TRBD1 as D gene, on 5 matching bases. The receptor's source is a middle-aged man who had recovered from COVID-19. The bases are TGTGCCAGCAGTCCACAGGTAAAGTCGCCCCAGCATTTT. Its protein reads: CASSPQVKSPQHF.